This T cell receptor (beta chain) is from a study of blood T cell repertoires in COVID-19. Some clones are missing from TCRdb's copy, which holds only in-frame ones; the method was immunoSEQ multiplex PCR. The sample comprises about 180,000 clones, 70% to 90% of which are singletons, and about 1.9% rests with the top ten. CDR1 is SNHLY and CDR2 is FYNNEI in the germline V gene. There are 15 residues in the CDR3. V was shortened by 9 bases and J by 5 bases, with 22 bases between the two germline ends. The clonotype was recovered from a man aged 18 to 30 who had recovered from COVID-19. This rearrangement joins TRBV2 to TRBJ1-1, with TRBD1 as a possible D gene (5 bases). Sequenced material: peripheral blood. The CDR3 region has the DNA TGTGCCAGTCTACCGGACACATTCAGGGTGACTGAAGCTTTCTTT. Protein: CASLPDTFRVTEAFF.